Listed here are 18 T cell receptor beta chains from one sample, sequenced in a study of T cells in Graves' hyperthyroidism and ophthalmopathy. RNA transcripts gave rise to amplified TCR beta CDR3 regions. HTBI primers were used for first-round RT-PCR of the TCR CDR3. TCRdb independently ran MiXCR on the multiplex PCR reads; one entry per CDR3 protein. This table holds 600,000 to 850,000 distinct CDR3 sequences, approximately 19% found once. Sequenced material: blood. Receptors were obtained from a woman aged 50 to 65 with Graves' hyperthyroidism that later progressed to Graves' ophthalmopathy.

J is TRBJ1-6 and V is TRBV10-3; 10 nucleotides align to TRBD1. Trimming cost V 10 bases and J 4 bases; bases outside gene matches: 4. The CDR3 is 14 residues long. The germline V gene encodes CDR1 ENHRY and CDR2 SYGVKD. CDR3 region: CATGTGAYNSPLHF. In nucleotides, the CDR3 is TGTGCCACCGGGACAGGGGCATATAATTCACCCCTCCACTTT.

This clonotype was recorded at least ten times. The chain employs TRBV18 and TRBJ1-2, with D uncertain. Germline CDR1 is KGHSH and CDR2 is LQKENI. The V end lost 3 bases, the J end lost 0 bases, and 14 bases lay between the germline ends. This CDR3 spans 16 amino acids. The chain's CDR3 is CASSPVTGVTNYGYTF. CDR3 DNA sequence: TGTGCCAGCTCACCGGTCACGGGAGTTACTAACTATGGCTACACCTTC.

This sequence joins TRBV4-1 and TRBJ1-1, with D uncertain. Germline V gives CDR1 MGHRA, CDR2 YSYEKL. V was trimmed by 5 bases and J by 1 base, leaving 11 bases between them. This CDR3 has 14 amino acids. The CDR3 reads CASSTWTANTEAFF. The CDR3 DNA is TGCGCCAGCAGCACCTGGACGGCGAACACTGAAGCTTTCTTT.

The chain recombines TRBV20-1 with TRBJ2-3, with D perhaps TRBD2 (6 bases). The CDR3 is made up of 13 amino acids. V was trimmed by 4 bases and J by 2 bases, leaving 10 bases between them. The germline V gene has CDR1 DFQATT and CDR2 SNEGSKA (reference sequence). The CDR3 reads CSATGLNTDTQYF. Written as DNA, the CDR3 is TGCAGTGCTACGGGACTGAACACAGATACGCAGTATTTT.

This chain links TRBV29-1 with TRBJ2-3; D not certain. The CDR3 extends over 14 amino acids. The V and J ends lost 6 bases and 3 bases respectively, with 16 bases between them. Germline loops: CDR1 SQVTM, CDR2 ANQGSEA. The CDR3 DNA is TGCAGCGTCGCGACCGCGAACCCGACAGATACGCAGTATTTT. Residues: CSVATANPTDTQYF.

V and J are TRBV3-1 and TRBJ1-2; no definite D call. The CDR3 sequence is 15 residues long. V was shortened by 4 bases and J by 8 bases, with 20 bases between the two germline ends. CDR1 and CDR2 (germline): LGHDT, YNNKEL (reference sequence). CDR3 sequence (DNA): TGTGCCAGCAGCCCAAAGGCCGGACGGGTTAGAGGCTACACCTTC. Protein sequence: CASSPKAGRVRGYTF. Combining the CDR3 with reference TRBV3-1 and TRBJ1-2 gives the whole variable domain DTAVSQTPKYLVTQMGNDKSIKCEQNLGHDTMYWYKQDSKKFLKIMFSYNNKELIINETVPNRFSPKSPDKAHLNLHINSLELGDSAVYFCASSPKAGRVRGYTFGSGTRLTVV.

This clonotype has ten or more counts. The J gene is TRBJ2-2, the V gene TRBV30; D call uncertain. The CDR3 is made up of 15 amino acids. The V end lost 1 base, the J end lost 0 bases, and 9 bases lay between the germline ends. Germline assignment: CDR1 GTSNPN and CDR2 SVGIG (reference sequence). In nucleotides, the CDR3 is TGTGCCTGGAGTGAGGAGAACGCGAACACCGGGGAGCTGTTTTTT. The encoded protein is CAWSEENANTGELFF.

The chain uses TRBV3-1 and TRBJ1-4; 8 bases map to TRBD1. The CDR3 has 17 amino acids. Germline values: CDR1 LGHDT, CDR2 YNNKEL (reference sequence). V was clipped by 4 bases and J by 4 bases; unmatched bases: 11. The CDR3 region is CASSLSGQGVVNEKLFF. Here the CDR3 DNA reads TGTGCCAGCAGCCTATCCGGACAGGGTGTAGTTAATGAAAAACTGTTTTTT.

V gene TRBV11-2 combines with J gene TRBJ2-7; a possible D gene is TRBD1 (6 bases). CDR1 SGHAT and CDR2 FQNNGV come from the germline V gene. This CDR3 has 12 residues. Trimming pared 4 bases from V and 4 bases from J, leaving 8 bases between. The CDR3 spells CASSSGEYEQYF. The CDR3 DNA sequence: TGTGCCAGCAGCTCAGGGGAGTACGAGCAGTACTTC.

This clonotype was observed a handful of times. The V call is TRBV2, the J call TRBJ1-3; possible D gene TRBD1, 5 bases. CDR1 is SNHLY and CDR2 is FYNNEI in the germline V gene. The CDR3 runs 15 residues. V was trimmed by 6 bases and J by 0 bases, leaving 12 bases between them. The CDR3 reads CASSEQVSSGNTIYF. The CDR3, as DNA: TGTGCCAGCAGCGAACAGGTTAGCTCTGGAAACACCATATATTTT.

This clonotype was picked up many times. The V gene is TRBV2, the J gene TRBJ1-2; D possibly corresponds to TRBD1 (5 bases). V lost 11 bases, J lost 6 bases, and 19 bases lay in between. Germline CDR1 reads SNHLY; CDR2 reads FYNNEI. The CDR3 runs to 13 residues. CDR3 sequence: CASGEGVLNGYTF. CDR3 sequence (DNA): TGTGCCTCCGGGGAAGGGGTACTGAATGGCTACACCTTC.

This clonotype was recorded only once. The chain combines TRBV13 with TRBJ1-1; no firm D call. The CDR3 loop spans 11 amino acids. Per germline, CDR1 PRHDT and CDR2 FYEKMQ (reference sequence). Deletions cut 10 bases from V and 5 bases from J, with 11 bases between. The CDR3 bases are TGTGCCACCCTCCAAGGGACTGAAGCTTTCTTT. Protein: CATLQGTEAFF.

The chain uses TRBV3-1 and TRBJ1-1; TRBD1 matches 7 bases. V dropped 0 bases and J dropped 4; count of bases not matched to a gene: 5. This CDR3 region has 15 residues. Germline loops: CDR1 LGHDT, CDR2 YNNKEL (reference sequence). CDR3 coding DNA: TGTGCCAGCAGCCAAGATGGGTCAGGGGGCACTGAAGCTTTCTTT. Protein sequence: CASSQDGSGGTEAFF.

The count of this clonotype is one. One base away lies a much larger clone, so this may be a sequencing read error. The chain couples TRBV10-3 to TRBJ2-5, with a weak D call TRBD2 (6 bases). This CDR3 is 15 amino acids long. Germline V lookup: CDR1 ENHRY, CDR2 SYGVKD. CDR3 loop: CASSLSLGISGTQYF. DNA for the CDR3: TGTGCCAGCAGTTTAAGCTTAGGGATTAGCGGGACCCAGTACTTC.

The genes are TRBV11-1 and TRBJ2-1; the D gene could be TRBD1 or TRBD2 (5 bases each). The CDR3 totals 16 residues. CDR1 and CDR2 from the germline V gene are SGHAT and FQDESV (reference sequence). With 5 bases removed from V and 0 bases from J, the gap between germline ends came to 14 bases. The CDR3 bases are TGTGCCAGCAGCCCCCGGGACGGTAGCTCCTACAATGAGCAGTTCTTC. It encodes CASSPRDGSSYNEQFF.

Only a few counts were recorded for this clonotype. This rearrangement joins TRBV6-1 to TRBJ2-6, with 9 bases fitting TRBD1. Germline V gene data show CDR1 as MNHNS and CDR2 as SASEGT. Losses at the gene ends were 4 bases for V and 2 bases for J; bases not matched to a gene: 6. CDR3 length equals 17 residues. The CDR3 spells CASSVTTGGAGANVLTF. CDR3 DNA: TGTGCCAGCAGTGTTACTACAGGGGGCGCTGGGGCCAACGTCCTGACTTTC.

For this clonotype: This could be a read error, since a much larger clone is one nucleotide away. The J gene is TRBJ1-1, the V gene TRBV30; D is perhaps TRBD1 (5 bases). This CDR3 region has 12 residues. Germline assignment: CDR1 GTSNPN and CDR2 SVGIG (reference sequence). The CDR3 region has the DNA TGTACCTGGAGTGGGGGGGGCACTGAAGCTTTCTTT. As protein: CTWSGGGTEAFF.

A few counts support this clonotype. The J gene is TRBJ1-5, the V gene TRBV12-3 or TRBV12-4, with D possibly TRBD1 on 5 matching bases. The ends were cut back, 7 bases at V and 0 bases at J, with 13 bases in the middle. This CDR3 is built from 15 residues. This CDR3 is CASMWGSDSNQPQHF. The DNA for the CDR3 is TGTGCCAGCATGTGGGGGAGCGATAGCAATCAGCCCCAGCATTTT.